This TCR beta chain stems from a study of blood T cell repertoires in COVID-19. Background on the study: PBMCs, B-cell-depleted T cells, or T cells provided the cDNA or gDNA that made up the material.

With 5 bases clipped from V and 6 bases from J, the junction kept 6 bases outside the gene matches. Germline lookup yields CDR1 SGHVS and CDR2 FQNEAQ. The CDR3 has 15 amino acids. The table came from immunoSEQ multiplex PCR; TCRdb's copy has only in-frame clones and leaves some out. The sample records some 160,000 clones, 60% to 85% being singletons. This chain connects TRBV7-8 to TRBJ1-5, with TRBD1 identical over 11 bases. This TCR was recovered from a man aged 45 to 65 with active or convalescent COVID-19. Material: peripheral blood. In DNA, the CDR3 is TGTGCCAGCAGCGGGGGGACAGGGGGATTTCAGCCCCAGCATTTT. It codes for CASSGGTGGFQPQHF.